This TCR beta chain was recovered during a study of graft-versus-host responses after intestinal transplantation. Repertoires were generated with immunoSEQ multiplex PCR, while TCRdb's copy carries only in-frame clones and drops some. The profile shows 80,000 to 100,000 clones, roughly 92% of them singletons. A remark on this clone: Its matching antigen is unknown.

In germline, CDR1 is SGHTA, CDR2 FQGTGA. The CDR3 has 17 residues. The V gene end was trimmed by 3 bases and the J gene end by 5 bases; junction bases not matched to a gene: 12. V gene TRBV7-3 combines with J gene TRBJ2-1; 8 bases are shared with TRBD2. The sample consisted of unstimulated CD4+ T cells sorted from spleen or lymph node cells, taken before intestinal transplant. The TCR was taken from a human donor who received an intestinal transplant. This CDR3 reads CASSFVRSERGNNEQFF. The CDR3 nucleotides are TGTGCCAGCAGCTTCGTAAGGTCAGAGCGGGGGAACAATGAGCAGTTCTTC.